This T cell receptor (beta chain) emerged from a study of T-cell memory formation after mild COVID-19. TCRdb re-derived calls from the 5' RACE reads in MiXCR, one entry per CDR3 protein. The data show 90,000 to 130,000 distinct CDR3 sequences, 15% to 20% seen once. This clonotype was picked up a small number of times. Germline CDR1 reads SGHTA; CDR2 reads FQGTGA. J gave up 5 bases and V 5 bases, and 8 bases lay outside the gene matches. CDR3 length equals 14 residues. The specimen sequenced was PBMCs or a T cell subset sorted from them (not recorded which). V usage is TRBV7-3 and J usage is TRBJ2-7; 8 bases are a match to TRBD2. This TCR was recovered from a man between 18 and 29 years old who had mild COVID-19 (a few samples of this study predate the infection). Cell type and time point are not known. CDR3 in amino acids: CASSPFAGGDEQYF. CDR3 sequence (DNA): TGTGCCAGCAGCCCTTTTGCGGGGGGCGACGAGCAGTACTTC.